This T cell receptor (beta chain) was captured in a study of cytomegalovirus exposure and HLA in healthy donors. This PCR relied on a set of 60 Vbeta primers and 13 Jbeta primers. The assay was immunoSEQ multiplex PCR, and TCRdb's table has in-frame clones only and misses some. The sample holds 150,000 or so clones; over 60% are singletons and the top ten take roughly 3.9%. The sequenced sample consisted of PBMCs. The TCR was taken from a male donor in good health and CMV-seropositive.

The CDR3 nucleotides are TGTGCCAGCAGTCCGGCCCCCCCAGGGAAGCAGTACTTC. This translates into CASSPAPPGKQYF. This chain connects TRBV27 to TRBJ2-7, with a possible D match to TRBD1 (5 bases). The CDR3 consists of 13 residues. CDR1 and CDR2 (germline): MNHEY, SMNVEV (reference sequence). V lost 5 bases and J lost 8, with 16 bases in between.